This TCR beta chain is drawn from a study of beta chain features in type 1 diabetes. Overall study findings and caveats: Across all four CD4+ subsets, people with type 1 diabetes showed modestly shorter TCRB CDR3s.

The ends were cut back, 0 bases at V and 6 bases at J, with 14 bases in the middle. This CDR3 contains 16 residues. Per germline, CDR1 MNHEY and CDR2 SMNVEV (reference sequence). A few counts support this clone. What it binds is not known. Since all of the isolated RNA was reverse transcribed, expressed TCRB transcripts were what got sequenced. Sequencing was performed with immunoSEQ multiplex PCR; in TCRdb, only in-frame clones are kept and a portion is missing. This table holds more than 550,000 clones, around an eighth found once. The sequence was collected from a man in his late teens or twenties with type 1 diabetes. The source material was naive CD4+ T cells from blood. The gene calls are TRBV27 and TRBJ2-2, with D maybe TRBD2 (6 bases). The CDR3 coding sequence is TGTGCCAGCAGTTTATCTGGGGGGAGTATGGCCGGGGAGCTGTTTTTT. This translates into CASSLSGGSMAGELFF.